The TCR beta chain under discussion was sequenced for a study of cytomegalovirus exposure and HLA in healthy donors. Study at large: Among several hundred genotyped donors, roughly 80% fell in the Caucasian-associated ancestry cluster. Study results and caveats: A missense variant in DCLRE1C was later tied to TCR beta V- and J-gene trimming.

13 Jbeta primers and 60 Vbeta primers were used for the PCR. Clones were read by immunoSEQ multiplex PCR, and TCRdb kept only the in-frame ones, dropping some. The sample has some 210,000 clones; over 70% are singletons. The CDR3 runs to 14 residues. Germline V gene data show CDR1 as MDHEN and CDR2 as SYDVKM. About this clone: Its antigen is not known. An end of the junction differs from the germline gene, which may be a read error.

The specimen sequenced was PBMCs. The chain has TRBV28 and TRBJ2-4, with 10 positions matching TRBD2. This clonotype was obtained from a man aged 30 to 45 in good health and CMV-seronegative. The CDR3 nucleotides read TGTGCCAGCAACCTAGCGGGGGACAAAAACAGTCAGTACTTC. The encoded protein is CASNLAGDKNSQYF.